The 27 T cell receptor beta chains reported below all come from one sample, sequenced in a study of neoadjuvant anti-PD-1 for oral cavity cancer. Profiled with immunoSEQ multiplex PCR; TCRdb holds only in-frame clones, not every one. The sample contains thousands of clones, 65% to 85% of which appear only once. The sample consisted of PBMCs, taken before nivolumab (anti-PD-1) treatment. Source of these receptors: a person between 40 and 85 years old with oral cavity squamous cell carcinoma.

The rearrangement uses TRBV29-1 and TRBJ2-5, with 7 positions matching TRBD1. Trimming at V came to 7 bases and at J to 2 bases, leaving 4 bases not matched to a gene. Germline assignment: CDR1 SQVTM and CDR2 ANQGSEA. This CDR3 region has 12 residues. The CDR3 region is CSAAGGQETQYF. The CDR3, as DNA: TGCAGCGCCGCAGGGGGTCAAGAGACCCAGTACTTC.

This sequence joins TRBV5-8 and TRBJ1-2; a weak D match, TRBD1 (6 bases). The CDR3 covers 15 residues. Germline CDR1 SGHTS, CDR2 YDEGEE. Deletions cut 3 bases from V and 1 base from J, with 13 bases between. In DNA form, the CDR3 reads TGTGCCAGCAGCTCTGGAGGGGGGATTAACTATGGCTACACCTTC. Protein product: CASSSGGGINYGYTF.

The V call is TRBV7-9, the J call TRBJ2-7, with a tentative D call TRBD2 (5 bases). Trimming removed 5 bases from V and 3 bases from J, with 20 bases in between. Germline values: CDR1 SEHNR, CDR2 FQNEAQ (reference sequence). The CDR3 is made up of 16 amino acids. The CDR3 loop is CASSDSVRLMVYEQYF. The CDR3 coding sequence is TGTGCCAGCAGCGATAGCGTGAGATTAATGGTCTACGAGCAGTACTTC. Together with reference TRBV7-9 and TRBJ2-7, the CDR3 gives the full variable domain: DTGVSQNPRHKITKRGQNVTFRCDPISEHNRLYWYRQTLGQGPEFLTYFQNEAQLEKSRLLSDRFSAERPKGSFSTLEIQRTEQGDSAMYLCASSDSVRLMVYEQYFGPGTRLTVT.

The genes are TRBV6-1 and TRBJ2-1; D not certain. The CDR3 sequence is 13 residues long. CDR1 is MNHNS, CDR2 SASEGT, per germline. V was cut by 10 bases and J by 0 bases, with 10 bases left in between. Written as DNA, the CDR3 is TGTGCCACCGACGGACGCTCCTACAATGAGCAGTTCTTC. This encodes CATDGRSYNEQFF.

This clone was detected once. The CDR3: CAWTGGFFRNTIYF. As DNA, the CDR3 is TGTGCCTGGACAGGGGGGTTTTTCAGAAACACCATATATTTT. The V gene is TRBV30, the J gene TRBJ1-3; 7 nucleotides match TRBD1. The V gene's germline CDR1 is GTSNPN and CDR2 SVGIG (reference sequence). The CDR3 extends over 14 amino acids. Unmatched junction bases numbered 8, after V lost 4 bases and J lost 5 bases.

V and J are TRBV19 and TRBJ2-7, with D possibly matching TRBD1 (6 bases). V lost 5 bases, J lost 0 bases, and 14 bases lay in between. This CDR3 has 15 residues. Germline V gene data show CDR1 as LNHDA and CDR2 as SQIVND (reference sequence). The CDR3 region has the DNA TGTGCCAGTAGTGGACAGAGTTCGGGCTCCTACGAGCAGTACTTC. This sequence encodes CASSGQSSGSYEQYF.

This chain uses TRBV6-5 with TRBJ2-2; 9 bases line up with TRBD1. The trim removed 6 bases at V and 6 bases at J, leaving 5 bases unmatched. In germline, CDR1 is MNHEY, CDR2 SVGAGI. This CDR3 spans 14 amino acids. CDR3 sequence: CASSRDRVAGELFF. CDR3 bases: TGTGCCAGCAGCCGGGACAGGGTGGCCGGGGAGCTGTTTTTT.

The chain combines TRBV4-1 with TRBJ1-1; possible D gene TRBD1, 6 bases. V was trimmed by 2 bases and J by 0 bases, leaving 13 bases between them. This CDR3 has 16 amino acids. Germline V gene sequence: CDR1 MGHRA, CDR2 YSYEKL. CDR3 in DNA: TGCGCCAGCAGCCAACCCGGGGGCAGGGTGAACACTGAAGCTTTCTTT. Protein: CASSQPGGRVNTEAFF.

The chain joins TRBV7-9 to TRBJ1-1; D is uncertain. Germline CDR1 SEHNR, CDR2 FQNEAQ (reference sequence). The V gene lost 2 bases and the J gene lost 0 bases, with 7 bases spanning the gap. This CDR3 is built from 14 residues. CDR3 nucleotide sequence: TGTGCCAGCAGCTTAATTGCGGTGAACACTGAAGCTTTCTTT. Translation gives CASSLIAVNTEAFF.

V is TRBV6-6 and J is TRBJ2-2, with D possibly TRBD2 on 6 matching bases. Trimming stripped 2 bases from V and 4 bases from J, with 11 bases between. This CDR3 region has 15 residues. Germline V gene lookup returns CDR1 MNHNY and CDR2 SVGAGI (reference sequence). The CDR3 loop reads CASSYAGGATGELFF. CDR3 coding DNA: TGTGCCAGCAGTTACGCCGGGGGAGCCACCGGGGAGCTGTTTTTT.

V gene TRBV5-1 combines with J gene TRBJ2-3; D gene uncertain. The germline CDR1 and CDR2 sequences are SGHRS and YFSETQ. The CDR3 is 14 amino acids. V was clipped by 1 base and J by 2 bases, with 8 bases between them. As DNA, the CDR3 is TGCGCCAGCAGCTTGAACATCTACACAGATACGCAGTATTTT. It yields the protein CASSLNIYTDTQYF.

V usage is TRBV11-3 and J usage is TRBJ1-5; D ambiguous. CDR1 SGHNT and CDR2 YENEEA come from the germline V gene. The germline V and J ends were trimmed by 3 bases and 7 bases, with 10 bases remaining between them. The CDR3 is 13 residues long. In nucleotides, the CDR3 is TGTGCCAGCAGCTTGCAAGGCGACCAGCCCCAGCATTTT. Amino acids: CASSLQGDQPQHF.

The chain is built from TRBV7-8 and TRBJ2-7, with TRBD1 matching 7 bases. Germline V CDR1 and CDR2: SGHVS, FQNEAQ. The CDR3 is 14 amino acids. Germline trimming cut 5 bases from V and 5 bases from J; bases unmatched to any gene: 9. The CDR3 protein is CASSPGTALNEQYF. CDR3 DNA sequence: TGTGCCAGCAGCCCGGGGACAGCCCTAAACGAGCAGTACTTC.

This clone was seen only a few times. The chain links TRBV27 to TRBJ1-2, with D perhaps matching TRBD1 (5 bases). The CDR3 spans 13 residues. Germline CDR1 MNHEY, CDR2 SMNVEV (reference sequence). V dropped 5 bases and J dropped 8 bases, with 15 bases sitting between them. In nucleotides, the CDR3 is TGTGCCAGCAGTCGGGGCCTGATCTGGGGCTACACCTTC. Translating gives CASSRGLIWGYTF.

The CDR3 DNA reads as TGTGCCACCAGCAATATTGCAGTCAGCGGAAACACCATATATTTT. Translating gives CATSNIAVSGNTIYF. The genes are TRBV15 and TRBJ1-3; the D is unclear. The germline V gene has CDR1 LNHNV and CDR2 YYDKDF (reference sequence). V lost 4 bases and J 4 bases, leaving 14 bases between the germline ends. CDR3 length: 15 amino acids.

CDR3 nucleotides: TGCGCCAGCAGCCAATCCTCCTTCTGGGGTGAGCAGTTCTTC. This encodes CASSQSSFWGEQFF. The genes are TRBV4-3 and TRBJ2-1, with D hard to call. V shed 2 bases and J shed 9 bases, with 14 bases lying between them. The CDR3 spans 14 residues. Germline V CDR1 and CDR2: LGHNA, YSLEER.

The DNA of the CDR3 is TGTGCCAGCAGCTTAGAAGGGACCAGAAGCGACTATGGCTACACCTTC. Translating gives CASSLEGTRSDYGYTF. The V and J genes are TRBV7-2 and TRBJ1-2; TRBD1 might be the D (5 bases). CDR1 SGHTA and CDR2 FQGNSA come from the germline V gene. V was shortened by 1 base and J by 3 bases, with 15 bases between the two germline ends. The CDR3 extends over 16 amino acids.

The rearrangement uses TRBV4-1 and TRBJ1-1, with 7 bases aligning to TRBD1. The junction had 9 bases not matched to a gene; V was cut back by 2 bases and J by 3 bases. The CDR3 totals 16 residues. The germline CDR1 and CDR2 sequences are MGHRA and YSYEKL. Here the CDR3 reads CASSQTGDSFYTEAFF. The CDR3 nucleotides read TGCGCCAGCAGCCAAACAGGGGACAGCTTTTACACTGAAGCTTTCTTT.

J is TRBJ2-5 and V is TRBV5-6; tentative D call: TRBD2 (5 bases). From germline, CDR1 is SGHDT and CDR2 YYEEEE. The CDR3 has 15 amino acids. The germline V and J ends were trimmed by 7 bases and 1 base, with 17 bases remaining between them. Here the CDR3 DNA reads TGTGCCAGCCGCACAACCATTCTAGCCCAAGAGACCCAGTACTTC. Translating it yields CASRTTILAQETQYF.

The chain recombines TRBV19 with TRBJ2-2; D possibly corresponds to TRBD1 (5 bases). Trimming took 6 bases from V and 5 from J, leaving 13 bases between them. The CDR3 contains 14 residues. The germline V gene encodes CDR1 LNHDA and CDR2 SQIVND (reference sequence). This chain's CDR3 is CASSWGRVTGELFF. Written as DNA, the CDR3 is TGTGCCAGTAGCTGGGGCAGGGTGACCGGGGAGCTGTTTTTT.

This clone has more than one count but fewer than ten. The CDR3 DNA reads TGTGCCAGCTCTCCCAGAGGGGACACGGCTTTCTTT. The encoded protein is CASSPRGDTAFF. V is TRBV18 and J is TRBJ1-1; D perhaps matches TRBD1 (6 bases). The V gene's germline CDR1 is KGHSH and CDR2 LQKENI. V was cut by 6 bases and J by 11 bases, with 16 bases left in between. The CDR3 is 12 amino acids.

The chain carries TRBV19 and TRBJ1-2; D is perhaps TRBD1 (6 bases). The germline CDR1 and CDR2 sequences are LNHDA and SQIVND (reference sequence). The CDR3 consists of 13 residues. Trimming removed 5 bases from V and 7 bases from J, with 14 bases in between. CDR3 sequence (DNA): TGTGCCAGTAGTGCCAACTCAGGGGTTGGCTACACCTTC. This gives the protein CASSANSGVGYTF. The full variable domain, with the rest looked up from reference TRBV19 and TRBJ1-2, is DGGITQSPKYLFRKEGQNVTLSCEQNLNHDAMYWYRQDPGQGLRLIYYSQIVNDFQKGDIAEGYSVSREKKESFPLTVTSAQKNPTAFYLCASSANSGVGYTFGSGTRLTVV.

The chain employs TRBV9 and TRBJ1-1; D ambiguous. V was clipped by 0 bases and J by 5 bases, with 8 bases between them. The germline gives CDR1 SGDLS, CDR2 YYNGEE. There are 13 residues in the CDR3. The CDR3 DNA follows: TGTGCCAGCAGCGTAGCAAGGGATACTGAAGCTTTCTTT. Translating gives CASSVARDTEAFF.

This rearrangement joins TRBV7-9 to TRBJ2-7; D perhaps matches TRBD1 (6 bases). The CDR3 consists of 16 residues. Deletions cut 1 base from V and 5 bases from J, with 18 bases between. Germline V gives CDR1 SEHNR, CDR2 FQNEAQ (reference sequence). The CDR3 DNA follows: TGTGCCAGCAGCTTAGTAGGGATAGGGGGTGGCGACGAGCAGTACTTC. It encodes CASSLVGIGGGDEQYF.

The chain has TRBV6-5 and TRBJ1-2; D gene ambiguous. CDR3 length: 13 residues. Trimming cost V 4 bases and J 8 bases, with 14 bases left between them. CDR1 and CDR2 from the germline V gene are MNHEY and SVGAGI. The DNA for the CDR3 is TGTGCCAGCAGTTCGGACGGTTGGAACGGCTACACCTTC. Translation: CASSSDGWNGYTF.

This rearrangement joins TRBV4-3 to TRBJ1-2; 8 bases agree with TRBD1. After removal of 0 bases from V and 4 bases from J, the junction contained 10 bases not matched to a gene. This CDR3 is 17 amino acids long. CDR1 is LGHNA and CDR2 is YSLEER in the germline V gene. The CDR3: CASSQDPAKDRAYGYTF. For the CDR3, the DNA is TGCGCCAGCAGCCAAGATCCGGCTAAGGACAGGGCCTATGGCTACACCTTC.

Only one count was recorded for this clone. This chain joins TRBV5-1 and TRBJ1-2, with a weak D call TRBD1 (5 bases). There are 12 residues in the CDR3. Trimming left V 4 bases short and J 8 bases short, with 12 bases between. The germline gives CDR1 SGHRS, CDR2 YFSETQ. The CDR3 is CASSVDRAGYTF. The CDR3 DNA reads as TGCGCCAGCAGCGTTGACAGAGCCGGCTACACCTTC.